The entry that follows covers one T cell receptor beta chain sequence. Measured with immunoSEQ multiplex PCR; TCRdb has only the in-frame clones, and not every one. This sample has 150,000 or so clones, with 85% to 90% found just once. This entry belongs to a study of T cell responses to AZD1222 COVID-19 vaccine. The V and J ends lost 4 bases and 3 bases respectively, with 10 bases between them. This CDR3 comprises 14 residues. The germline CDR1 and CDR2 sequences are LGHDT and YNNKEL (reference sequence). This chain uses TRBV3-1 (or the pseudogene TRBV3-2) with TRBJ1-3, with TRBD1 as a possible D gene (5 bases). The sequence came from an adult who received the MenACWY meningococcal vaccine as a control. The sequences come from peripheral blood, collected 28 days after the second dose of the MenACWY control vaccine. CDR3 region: CASSPPGFGNTIYF. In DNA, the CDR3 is TGTGCCAGCAGCCCCCCAGGGTTTGGAAACACCATATATTTT.